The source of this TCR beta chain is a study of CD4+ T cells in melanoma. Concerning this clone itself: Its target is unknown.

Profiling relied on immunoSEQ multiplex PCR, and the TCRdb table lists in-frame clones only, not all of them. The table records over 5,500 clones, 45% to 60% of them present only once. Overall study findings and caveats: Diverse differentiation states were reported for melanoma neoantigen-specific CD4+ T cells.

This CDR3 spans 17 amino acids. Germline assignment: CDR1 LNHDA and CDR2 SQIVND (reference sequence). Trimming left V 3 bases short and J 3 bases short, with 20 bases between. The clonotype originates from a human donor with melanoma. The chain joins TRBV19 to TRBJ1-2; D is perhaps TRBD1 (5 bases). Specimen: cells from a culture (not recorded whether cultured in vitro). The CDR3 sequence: CASSMWDPRNLYYGYTF. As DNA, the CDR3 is TGTGCCAGTAGTATGTGGGACCCGCGAAACCTATACTATGGCTACACCTTC.